This T cell receptor beta chain originates from a study of blood T cells in healthy people across ages (dated by TCRdb to between 2014 and 2017). At the level of the whole study: In model experiments, template switching captured about one uniquely barcoded TCR beta cDNA molecule for every two T cells. To track age-related changes in TCR beta repertoire diversity, the study relied on deep sequencing normalized with unique cDNA molecular identifiers. Donors were grouped into four age groups: young (average approximately 15 years), middle-aged (less than 40), aged (around 56) and long-lived (just over 80). To avoid experimental bias, donors of different ages were spread randomly across the sequencing lanes. The study analyzed two additional independent replicas of 1 million unique cDNA reads from the same blood draw for two donors, one aged 18 to 30 and one aged 80 or older. Beyond this particular receptor, the publication reports: Because donor CMV infection status was unknown, age-related changes in expanded clonotypes were potentially confounded. As age increased, observed TCR beta diversity per million T cells dropped in a roughly linear way, and a significant reduction was already evident by age roughly 36. Estimates of total diversity from one million sequenced T cells were regarded as lower bounds and underestimates. There was a strong correlation between observed TCR beta diversity and the percentage of naive T cells measured by flow cytometry. Because profiling used bulk unsorted PBMCs, naive and antigen-experienced compartments could not be compared conclusively. The long-lived group showed more naive CD4+ T cells, fewer expanded clones and increased TCR diversity than the aged group, suggesting age selection.

The germline V end is reduced by 2 bases and the J end by 5 bases; junction bases left unmatched: 4. The CDR3 measures 13 amino acids from cysteine to phenylalanine. The only DNA kept is the CDR3, 39 bases in frame from the first base. The germline V gene gives CDR1 as SQVTM and CDR2 as ANQGSEA. About this clonotype itself: Its antigen specificity is not known. No base qualities exist here, and no much larger clone lies one base off it.

The donors were some 39 Caucasian individuals from Russia, aged 6 to 90 years, who were systemically healthy. Around 10 milliliters of peripheral blood were collected from each donor into EDTA-treated Vacutainer tubes. Ficoll-Paque density-gradient centrifugation was used to isolate PBMCs, with at least 6 million per sample. Trizol reagent was used to extract total RNA from the PBMCs, yielding at least 5.5 micrograms per sample. For every donor, an aliquot of PBMCs went through flow cytometry to measure the percentages of naive CD45RAhigh/CD27high T cells. Libraries came from 5' RACE. The listed sequencing device is Illumina HiSeq 2500. The second PCR ran for roughly 7 to 12 cycles and used a J-beta primer mix along with a sample-barcoded 5' primer. A template-switch 5' adaptor carrying 12 random nucleotides introduced a unique molecular identifier onto each TCR beta cDNA molecule. Each sample yielded at least 2.5 million CDR3-containing paired-end reads. All of the RNA was converted into first-strand cDNA using the Mint cDNA synthesis kit, with a TRBC-specific oligonucleotide serving as the primer. After uracil-DNA glycosylase treatment, a first 18-cycle PCR used universal primers M1SS and BC2_uni_R on all cDNA. Concerning the study's data processing: For normalization, 1 million high-quality reads, each with a distinct molecular identifier, were randomly selected from each sample. Instead of being binned into consensus sequences, reads that shared molecular identifiers were thrown out. MiTCR, with a Q25 quality threshold and the strictest error-elimination algorithm, was used for CDR3 identification, clonotype clustering and error correction. A nonparametric unseen species model with Euler transformation was used to estimate a lower bound on total TCR beta diversity. The public reads were reprocessed in TCRdb via fastp at Q25 and MiXCR, keeping in-frame beta chains. Rows merge per CDR3 protein into single entries with the most common DNA and genes. The V and J calls were not made by the authors but by TCRdb's processing. The sample table shows some 1.5 million distinct CDR3 sequences, and over 25% are seen once. The ten largest make up 6.5% to 8.5% of the sample.

The receptor chain draws on TRBV29-1 and TRBJ2-7; TRBD1 aligns with 9 central bases. The sequence came from a woman in her thirties in good health. Specimen: blood. The CDR3 reads as follows: CSVERGTGNEQYF. The DNA is TGCAGCGTTGAAAGGGGGACAGGGAACGAGCAGTACTTC.